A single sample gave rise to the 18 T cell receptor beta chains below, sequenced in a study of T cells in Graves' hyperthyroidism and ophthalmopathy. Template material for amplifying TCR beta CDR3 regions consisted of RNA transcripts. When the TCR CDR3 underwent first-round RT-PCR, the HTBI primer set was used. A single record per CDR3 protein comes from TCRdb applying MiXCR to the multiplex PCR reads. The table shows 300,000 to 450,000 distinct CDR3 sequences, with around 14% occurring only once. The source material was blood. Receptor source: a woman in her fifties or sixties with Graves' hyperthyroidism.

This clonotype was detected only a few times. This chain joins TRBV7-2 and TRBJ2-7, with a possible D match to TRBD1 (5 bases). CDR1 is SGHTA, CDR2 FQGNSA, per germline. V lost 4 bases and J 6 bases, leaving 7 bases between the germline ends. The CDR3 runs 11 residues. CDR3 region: CASSSQGEQYF. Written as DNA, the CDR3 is TGTGCCAGCAGCTCTCAGGGCGAGCAGTACTTC.

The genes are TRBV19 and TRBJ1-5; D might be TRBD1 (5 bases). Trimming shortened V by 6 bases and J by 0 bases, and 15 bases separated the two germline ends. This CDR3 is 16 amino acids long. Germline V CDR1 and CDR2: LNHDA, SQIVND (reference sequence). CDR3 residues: CASRVRVEYSNQPQHF. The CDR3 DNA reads TGTGCCAGTAGGGTCAGGGTGGAGTATAGCAATCAGCCCCAGCATTTT.

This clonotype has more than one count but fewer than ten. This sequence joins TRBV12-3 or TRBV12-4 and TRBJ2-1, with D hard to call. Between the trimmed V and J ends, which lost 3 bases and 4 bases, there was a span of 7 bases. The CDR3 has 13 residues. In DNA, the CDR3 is TGTGCCAGCAGTTTTTCGCCATACAATGAGCAGTTCTTC. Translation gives CASSFSPYNEQFF.

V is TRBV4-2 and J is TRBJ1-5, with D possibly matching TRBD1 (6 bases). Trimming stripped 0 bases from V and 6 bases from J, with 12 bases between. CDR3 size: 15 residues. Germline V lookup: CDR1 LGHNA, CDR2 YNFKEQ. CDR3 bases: TGTGCCAGCAGCCAAGATGGAGGGGGAGGTCAGCCCCAGCATTTT. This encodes CASSQDGGGGQPQHF.

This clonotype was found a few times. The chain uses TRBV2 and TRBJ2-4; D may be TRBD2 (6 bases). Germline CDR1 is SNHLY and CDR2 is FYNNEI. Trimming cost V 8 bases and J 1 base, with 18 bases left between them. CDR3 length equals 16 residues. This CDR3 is CASGGVTAFAKNIQYF. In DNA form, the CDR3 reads TGTGCCAGCGGCGGGGTCACCGCATTCGCCAAAAACATTCAGTACTTC.

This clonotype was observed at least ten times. DNA of the CDR3: TGTGCCAGCAGCGAGGCCCCGGTGGAGACCCAGTACTTC. It yields the protein CASSEAPVETQYF. The chain uses TRBV11-2 and TRBJ2-5; D gene unclear. Trimming pared 5 bases from V and 5 bases from J, leaving 12 bases between. CDR3 length: 13 residues. Germline-derived CDR1 and CDR2 are SGHAT and FQNNGV.

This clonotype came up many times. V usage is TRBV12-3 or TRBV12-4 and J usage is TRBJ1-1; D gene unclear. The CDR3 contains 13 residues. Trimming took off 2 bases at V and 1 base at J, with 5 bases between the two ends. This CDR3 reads CASSLSQNTEAFF. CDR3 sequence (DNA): TGTGCCAGCAGTTTATCGCAGAACACTGAAGCTTTCTTT.

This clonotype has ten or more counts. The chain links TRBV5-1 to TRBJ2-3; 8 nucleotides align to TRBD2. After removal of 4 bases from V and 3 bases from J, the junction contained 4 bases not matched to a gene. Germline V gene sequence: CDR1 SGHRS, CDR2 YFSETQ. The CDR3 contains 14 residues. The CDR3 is CASSQTSGTDTQYF. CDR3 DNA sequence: TGCGCCAGCAGCCAAACTAGCGGAACAGATACGCAGTATTTT.

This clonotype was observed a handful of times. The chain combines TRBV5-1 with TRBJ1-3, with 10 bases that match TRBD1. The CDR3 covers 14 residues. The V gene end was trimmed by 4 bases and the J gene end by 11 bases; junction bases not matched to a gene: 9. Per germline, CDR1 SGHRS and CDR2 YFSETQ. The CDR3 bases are TGCGCCAGCAGCCCCGGGACAGGGGAAGTCCCCATATATTTT. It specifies CASSPGTGEVPIYF.

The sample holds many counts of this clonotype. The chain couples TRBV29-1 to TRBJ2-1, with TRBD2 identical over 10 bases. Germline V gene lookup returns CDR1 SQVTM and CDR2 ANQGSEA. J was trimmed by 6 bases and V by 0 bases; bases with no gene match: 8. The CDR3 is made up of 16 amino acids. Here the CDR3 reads CSVEDWLAGVTNEQFF. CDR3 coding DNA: TGCAGCGTTGAAGATTGGCTAGCGGGAGTAACCAATGAGCAGTTCTTC.

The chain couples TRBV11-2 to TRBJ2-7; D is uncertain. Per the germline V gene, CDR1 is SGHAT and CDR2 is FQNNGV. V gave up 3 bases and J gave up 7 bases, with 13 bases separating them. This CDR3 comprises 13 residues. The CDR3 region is CASSFDRLDEQYF. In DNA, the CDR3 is TGTGCCAGCAGCTTTGATAGATTGGATGAGCAGTACTTC.

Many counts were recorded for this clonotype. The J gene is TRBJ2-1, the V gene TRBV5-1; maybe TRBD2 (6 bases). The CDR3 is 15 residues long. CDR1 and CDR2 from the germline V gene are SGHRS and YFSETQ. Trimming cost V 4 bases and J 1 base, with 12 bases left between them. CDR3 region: CASSPGGESYNEQFF. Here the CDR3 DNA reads TGCGCCAGCAGCCCAGGAGGGGAATCCTACAATGAGCAGTTCTTC.

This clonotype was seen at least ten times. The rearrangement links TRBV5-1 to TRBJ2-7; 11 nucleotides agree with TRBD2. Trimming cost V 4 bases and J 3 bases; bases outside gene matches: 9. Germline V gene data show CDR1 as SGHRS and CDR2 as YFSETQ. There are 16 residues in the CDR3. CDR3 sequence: CASSPATSGTGYEQYF. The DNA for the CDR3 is TGCGCCAGCAGCCCAGCGACTAGCGGGACTGGCTACGAGCAGTACTTC. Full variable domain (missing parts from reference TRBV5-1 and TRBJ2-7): KAGVTQTPRYLIKTRGQQVTLSCSPISGHRSVSWYQQTPGQGLQFLFEYFSETQRNKGNFPGRFSGRQFSNSRSEMNVSTLELGDSALYLCASSPATSGTGYEQYFGPGTRLTVT.

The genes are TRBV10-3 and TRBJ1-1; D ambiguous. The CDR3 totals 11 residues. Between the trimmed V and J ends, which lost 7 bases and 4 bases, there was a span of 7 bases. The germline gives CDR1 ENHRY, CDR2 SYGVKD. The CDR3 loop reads CAITQSTEAFF. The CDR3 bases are TGTGCCATCACGCAGTCCACTGAAGCTTTCTTT.

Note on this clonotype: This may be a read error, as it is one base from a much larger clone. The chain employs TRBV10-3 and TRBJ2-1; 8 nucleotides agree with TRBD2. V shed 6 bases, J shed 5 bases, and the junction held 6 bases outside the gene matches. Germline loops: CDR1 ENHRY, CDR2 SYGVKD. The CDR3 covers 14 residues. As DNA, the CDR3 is TGTGCCATCAGGATTAGCGGGATCGACAATGAGCAGTTCTTC. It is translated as CAIRISGIDNEQFF.

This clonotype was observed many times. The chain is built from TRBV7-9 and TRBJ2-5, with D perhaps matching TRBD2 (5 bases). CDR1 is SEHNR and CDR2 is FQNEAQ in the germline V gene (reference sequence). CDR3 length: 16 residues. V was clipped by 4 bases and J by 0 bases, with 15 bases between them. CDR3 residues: CASSSSTAAYQETQYF. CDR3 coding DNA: TGTGCCAGCAGCTCAAGTACAGCGGCCTACCAAGAGACCCAGTACTTC.

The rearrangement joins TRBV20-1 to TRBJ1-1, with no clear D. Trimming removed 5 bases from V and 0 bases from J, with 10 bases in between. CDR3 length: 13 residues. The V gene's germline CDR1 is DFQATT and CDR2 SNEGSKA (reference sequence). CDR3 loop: CSALARMNTEAFF. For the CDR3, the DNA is TGCAGTGCTCTAGCCAGGATGAACACTGAAGCTTTCTTT.

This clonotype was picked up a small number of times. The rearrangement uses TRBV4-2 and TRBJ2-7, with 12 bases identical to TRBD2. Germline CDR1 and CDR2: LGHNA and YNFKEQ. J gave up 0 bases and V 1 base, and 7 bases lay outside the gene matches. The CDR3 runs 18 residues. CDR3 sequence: CASSQVGLAGPPSYEQYF. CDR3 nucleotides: TGTGCCAGCAGCCAAGTTGGACTAGCGGGACCTCCCTCCTACGAGCAGTACTTC.